This passage covers 28 T cell receptor beta chains from one sample sequenced in a study of blood T cell repertoires in COVID-19 (dated by TCRdb to between 2020 and 2021). Libraries were made using the immunoSEQ multiplex PCR assay. TCRdb carries this immuneACCESS record with in-frame sequences only. Its versions omit some clonotypes, under half of them owing to an unresolved V gene in the studies checked, with the rest unexplained. Present in this sample are 200,000 to 250,000 clones, around 90% of which were seen just once. The top ten clonotypes cover 1.4% to 1.5% of the sample. The sequenced material came from peripheral blood. These receptors all stem from a man aged 18 to 30 with active or convalescent COVID-19.

The chain employs TRBV5-4 and TRBJ1-2; 7 nucleotides align to TRBD1. Germline CDR1 and CDR2: SGHNT and YYREEE (reference sequence). The CDR3 runs 17 residues. Losses at the gene ends were 3 bases for V and 4 bases for J; bases not matched to a gene: 15. The CDR3 is CASSSAGTAHRTYGYTF. The CDR3 nucleotides are TGTGCCAGCAGCTCGGCCGGGACAGCCCACCGGACCTATGGCTACACCTTC. Supplemented by reference TRBV5-4 and TRBJ1-2, the full variable domain reads ETGVTQSPTHLIKTRGQQVTLRCSSQSGHNTVSWYQQALGQGPQFIFQYYREEENGRGNFPPRFSGLQFPNYSSELNVNALELDDSALYLCASSSAGTAHRTYGYTFGSGTRLTVV.

The J gene is TRBJ1-6, the V gene TRBV30; 10 positions agree with TRBD1. The CDR3 covers 14 residues. V shed 5 bases and J 6 bases; nucleotides not matched to a gene: 4. The germline gives CDR1 GTSNPN, CDR2 SVGIG (reference sequence). The CDR3 sequence is CAWVGDRGNSPLHF. CDR3 nucleotides: TGTGCCTGGGTCGGGGACAGGGGTAATTCACCCCTCCACTTT.

The V and J genes are TRBV7-6 and TRBJ2-1; 9 bases align to TRBD2. Germline V CDR1 and CDR2: SGHVS, FNYEAQ. This CDR3 contains 18 residues. V shed 1 base and J 4 bases; nucleotides not matched to a gene: 11. DNA for the CDR3: TGTGCCAGCAGCTTAGGGCGTGCGGCGCGGGAGGGTTACAATGAGCAGTTCTTC. It translates to CASSLGRAAREGYNEQFF.

A remark on this clone: A junction end diverges from the germline sequence, so it may reflect a read error. Other DNA sequences in the same sample also yield this CDR3. The chain employs TRBV3-1 (or the pseudogene TRBV3-2) and TRBJ2-7; TRBD2 matches at 13 bases. Germline CDR1 and CDR2: LGHDT and YNNKEL (reference sequence). CDR3 length: 15 residues. The DNA of the CDR3 is TGTGCCAGCAGCCCGGGACTAGCGGGATCCTACGAGCAATACTTC. It specifies CASSPGLAGSYEQYF.

This rearrangement joins TRBV7-2 to TRBJ2-1; D unclear. The V and J ends lost 5 bases and 8 bases respectively, with 19 bases between them. Germline CDR1 SGHTA, CDR2 FQGNSA. The CDR3 consists of 15 residues. CDR3 in amino acids: CASSQRAFGGHEQFF. CDR3 DNA sequence: TGTGCCAGCAGCCAACGCGCGTTTGGTGGGCATGAGCAGTTCTTC.

The chain carries TRBV28 and TRBJ1-5; D is perhaps TRBD1 (6 bases). The CDR3 is made up of 14 amino acids. V was shortened by 5 bases and J by 7 bases, with 15 bases between the two germline ends. CDR1 is MDHEN, CDR2 SYDVKM, per germline. The CDR3 DNA is TGTGCCAGCAGTACACAGGGTTTGGGGCAGCCCCAGCATTTT. Translating it yields CASSTQGLGQPQHF.

V and J are TRBV6-6 and TRBJ1-5; possibly TRBD1 for D (6 bases). V lost 2 bases and J 1 base, leaving 12 bases between the germline ends. CDR3 length equals 16 residues. Germline values: CDR1 MNHNY, CDR2 SVGAGI (reference sequence). The CDR3 DNA reads TGTGCCAGCAGTTACCGCCAAGGACAGAGCAATCAGCCCCAGCATTTT. Translation gives CASSYRQGQSNQPQHF.

The chain uses TRBV6-5 and TRBJ2-1, with D perhaps matching TRBD2 (6 bases). The CDR3 has 12 residues. Trimming took 6 bases from V and 7 from J, leaving 10 bases between them. Germline CDR1 MNHEY, CDR2 SVGAGI. CDR3 amino acids: CASSLRGNEQFF. Here the CDR3 DNA reads TGTGCCAGCAGCCTTCGGGGGAATGAGCAGTTCTTC.

Only one count was recorded for this clone. The chain links TRBV5-5 to TRBJ2-7; 7 nucleotides agree with TRBD2. Germline V gene data show CDR1 as SGHKS and CDR2 as YYEKEE (reference sequence). V lost 3 bases to trimming and J lost 2 bases; unmatched junction nucleotides: 2. The CDR3 has 13 residues. In nucleotides, the CDR3 is TGTGCCAGCAGCTGGACTAGTCCCTACGAGCAGTACTTC. Translation gives CASSWTSPYEQYF.

The chain has TRBV14 and TRBJ1-2, with a possible D match to TRBD1 (6 bases). The CDR3 is 15 amino acids. V was cut by 6 bases and J by 8 bases, with 22 bases left in between. Germline CDR1 SGHDN, CDR2 FVKESK. The CDR3 nucleotides read TGTGCCAGCAGTCCAAGGGCGGCCGGGGGGCGAGGCTACACCTTC. Amino acid sequence: CASSPRAAGGRGYTF. The complete variable domain, with remaining parts taken from reference TRBV14 and TRBJ1-2, reads EAGVTQFPSHSVIEKGQTVTLRCDPISGHDNLYWYRRVMGKEIKFLLHFVKESKQDESGMPNNRFLAERTGGTYSTLKVQPAELEDSGVYFCASSPRAAGGRGYTFGSGTRLTVV.

The chain couples TRBV6-6 to TRBJ2-7; 12 bases are shared with TRBD2. This CDR3 comprises 15 residues. CDR1 and CDR2 from the germline V gene are MNHNY and SVGAGI (reference sequence). J gave up 3 bases and V 5 bases, and 5 bases lay outside the gene matches. CDR3 region: CASSSVTSGSYEQYF. In nucleotides, the CDR3 is TGTGCCAGCAGTAGCGTGACTAGCGGGAGCTACGAGCAGTACTTC.

The CDR3 DNA reads TGTGCCAGTAGTATGGCGGCCGTTGAAAATCAGCCCCAGCATTTT. Translation gives CASSMAAVENQPQHF. J is TRBJ1-5 and V is TRBV19, with no clear D. Germline V gene data show CDR1 as LNHDA and CDR2 as SQIVND (reference sequence). The V end lost 3 bases, the J end lost 4 bases, and 13 bases lay between the germline ends. The CDR3 has 15 amino acids.

The chain has TRBV3-1 (or the pseudogene TRBV3-2) and TRBJ2-1; D possibly corresponds to TRBD2 (6 bases). Trimming shortened V by 0 bases and J by 5 bases, and 14 bases separated the two germline ends. The CDR3 contains 16 residues. Germline values: CDR1 LGHDT, CDR2 YNNKEL (reference sequence). The CDR3 loop reads CASSQDASVRHNEQFF. CDR3 nucleotide sequence: TGTGCCAGCAGCCAAGATGCTAGCGTGCGCCACAATGAGCAGTTCTTC.

This clone was picked up a small number of times. The chain is built from TRBV24-1 and TRBJ2-1, with 8 bases aligning to TRBD1. V was clipped by 8 bases and J by 5 bases; unmatched bases: 1. The CDR3 totals 12 residues. The germline V gene encodes CDR1 KGHDR and CDR2 SFDVKD. CDR3 sequence (DNA): TGTGCCACCACGGACAGGGACAATGAGCAGTTCTTC. The encoded protein is CATTDRDNEQFF.

CDR3 amino acids: CASSQLDRAIEKLFF. CDR3 DNA sequence: TGTGCCAGCAGTCAACTCGACAGGGCGATTGAAAAACTGTTTTTT. The chain is built from TRBV2 and TRBJ1-4, with TRBD1 identical over 7 bases. The germline V gene has CDR1 SNHLY and CDR2 FYNNEI. V lost 5 bases, J lost 7 bases, and 10 bases stayed unmatched. The CDR3 sequence is 15 residues long.

The chain couples TRBV3-1 (or the pseudogene TRBV3-2) to TRBJ2-6; 7 nucleotides align to TRBD1. V gave up 1 base and J gave up 4 bases; unmatched junction bases: 7. Germline V gene lookup returns CDR1 LGHDT and CDR2 YNNKEL (reference sequence). CDR3 length: 17 residues. CDR3 loop: CASSQGTGLTGANVLTF. The CDR3 region has the DNA TGTGCCAGCAGCCAAGGGACAGGCCTAACGGGGGCCAACGTCCTGACTTTC.

The genes are TRBV7-6 and TRBJ2-1, with 7 bases fitting TRBD1. Trimming took 2 bases from V and 7 from J; bases not matched to a gene: 5. This CDR3 comprises 14 residues. Germline lookup yields CDR1 SGHVS and CDR2 FNYEAQ. The CDR3 here is CASSLTGAGNEQFF. The CDR3 DNA reads as TGTGCCAGCAGCTTAACAGGGGCCGGGAATGAGCAGTTCTTC. Together with reference TRBV7-6 and TRBJ2-1, the CDR3 gives the full variable domain: GAGVSQSPRYKVTKRGQDVALRCDPISGHVSLYWYRQALGQGPEFLTYFNYEAQQDKSGLPNDRFSAERPEGSISTLTIQRTEQRDSAMYRCASSLTGAGNEQFFGPGTRLTVL.

The CDR3 protein is CASSSRTGADGYTF. DNA of the CDR3: TGTGCCAGCAGCTCCAGGACAGGGGCCGATGGCTACACCTTC. The chain recombines TRBV7-9 with TRBJ1-2; TRBD1 matches 9 bases. Germline-derived CDR1 and CDR2 are SEHNR and FQNEAQ (reference sequence). The V gene end was trimmed by 4 bases and the J gene end by 6 bases; junction bases not matched to a gene: 6. The CDR3 length is 14 residues.

The V and J genes are TRBV25-1 and TRBJ2-7, with TRBD1 identical over 7 bases. The CDR3 totals 13 residues. CDR1 MGHDK and CDR2 SYGVNS come from the germline V gene. V lost 8 bases, J lost 3 bases, and 7 bases stayed unmatched. The CDR3, as DNA: TGTGCCAGCTCGGGACAGACTTACTACGAGCAGTACTTC. This translates into CASSGQTYYEQYF.

The chain uses TRBV4-1 and TRBJ2-5; D is undetermined. Trimming took off 0 bases at V and 5 bases at J, with 19 bases between the two ends. Germline V CDR1 and CDR2: MGHRA, YSYEKL. The CDR3 runs to 17 residues. The CDR3 DNA is TGCGCCAGCAGCCAAGAAGCCTCACTGCTAGGCTCGGAGACCCAGTACTTC. It is translated as CASSQEASLLGSETQYF.

The CDR3 DNA follows: TGTGCCAGTAGTATGGGTCAGGGGGCTCATACGCAGTATTTT. This translates into CASSMGQGAHTQYF. The J gene is TRBJ2-3, the V gene TRBV19; 8 bases match TRBD1. The CDR3 has 14 amino acids. The germline V gene has CDR1 LNHDA and CDR2 SQIVND (reference sequence). J gave up 7 bases and V 3 bases, and 6 bases lay outside the gene matches.

The V call is TRBV5-5, the J call TRBJ1-3, with 10 bases that match TRBD1. V shed 5 bases and J 2 bases; nucleotides not matched to a gene: 4. CDR1 is SGHKS and CDR2 is YYEKEE in the germline V gene (reference sequence). The CDR3 contains 15 residues. The CDR3 DNA sequence: TGTGCCAGCAGGCGGACAGGGGGACCTGGAAACACCATATATTTT. Its protein is CASRRTGGPGNTIYF.

The chain has TRBV7-8 and TRBJ1-1; D perhaps matches TRBD1 (6 bases). The CDR3 runs to 13 residues. Germline loops: CDR1 SGHVS, CDR2 FQNEAQ. With 1 base removed from V and 6 bases from J, the gap between germline ends came to 9 bases. CDR3 nucleotide sequence: TGTGCCAGCAGCTTAGGCGGGGGCGCTGAAGCTTTCTTT. Protein: CASSLGGGAEAFF.

This chain uses TRBV9 with TRBJ1-1; 7 positions agree with TRBD1. Germline V CDR1 and CDR2: SGDLS, YYNGEE. The CDR3 is made up of 15 amino acids. J was trimmed by 4 bases and V by 3 bases; bases with no gene match: 9. In DNA form, the CDR3 reads TGTGCCAGCAGCGAGGAGGGGGCGCGGGTCACTGAAGCTTTCTTT. Its protein product is CASSEEGARVTEAFF.

This rearrangement joins TRBV11-2 to TRBJ1-4; D perhaps matches TRBD1 (6 bases). CDR1 SGHAT and CDR2 FQNNGV come from the germline V gene. This CDR3 has 13 amino acids. V dropped 0 bases and J dropped 13 bases, with 12 bases sitting between them. CDR3 amino acids: CASSLDQGQRLFF. DNA for the CDR3: TGTGCCAGCAGCTTAGATCAGGGGCAGAGACTGTTTTTT.

The chain joins TRBV7-9 to TRBJ2-7; perhaps TRBD1 as D (7 bases). The CDR3 length is 15 residues. V lost 5 bases to trimming and J lost 4 bases, with 18 bases between them. Germline V gives CDR1 SEHNR, CDR2 FQNEAQ (reference sequence). The CDR3 sequence: CASSQGGFKGYEQYF. CDR3 sequence (DNA): TGTGCCAGCAGCCAGGGGGGATTTAAAGGGTACGAGCAGTACTTC.

V usage is TRBV6-4 and J usage is TRBJ2-1; 10 bases are shared with TRBD2. Germline CDR1 and CDR2: MRHNA and SNTAGT. The CDR3 spans 17 residues. Unmatched junction bases numbered 5, after V lost 2 bases and J lost 1 base. The CDR3 spells CASSDVAGGRSYNEQFF. Here the CDR3 DNA reads TGTGCCAGCAGTGACGTAGCGGGAGGTCGGTCCTACAATGAGCAGTTCTTC.

V usage is TRBV11-2 and J usage is TRBJ2-1; no clear D. V lost 0 bases and J lost 4, with 13 bases in between. CDR1 and CDR2 (germline): SGHAT, FQNNGV. The CDR3 length is 16 residues. The DNA of the CDR3 is TGTGCCAGCAGCTTAGATTTGGGCGATGTATACAATGAGCAGTTCTTC. It yields the protein CASSLDLGDVYNEQFF.